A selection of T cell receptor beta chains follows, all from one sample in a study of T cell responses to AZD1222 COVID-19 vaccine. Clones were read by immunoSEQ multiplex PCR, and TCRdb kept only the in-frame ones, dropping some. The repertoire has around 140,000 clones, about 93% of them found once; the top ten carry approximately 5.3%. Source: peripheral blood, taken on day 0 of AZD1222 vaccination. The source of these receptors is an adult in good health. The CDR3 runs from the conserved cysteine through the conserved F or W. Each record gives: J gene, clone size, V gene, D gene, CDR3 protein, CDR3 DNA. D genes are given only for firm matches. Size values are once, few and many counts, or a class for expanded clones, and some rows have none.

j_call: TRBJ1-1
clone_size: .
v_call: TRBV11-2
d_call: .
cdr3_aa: CASSQWTEAFF
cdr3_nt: TGTGCCAGCAGCCAATGGACTGAAGCTTTCTTT

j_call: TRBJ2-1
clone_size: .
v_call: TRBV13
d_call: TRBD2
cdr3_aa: CASSGTSGSHDNYNEQFF
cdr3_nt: TGTGCCAGCAGCGGGACTAGCGGGAGTCATGACAACTACAATGAGCAGTTCTTC

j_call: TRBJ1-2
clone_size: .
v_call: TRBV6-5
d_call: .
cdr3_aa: CASSSEGRYGYTF
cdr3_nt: TGTGCCAGCAGTTCGGAGGGTCGCTATGGCTACACCTTC

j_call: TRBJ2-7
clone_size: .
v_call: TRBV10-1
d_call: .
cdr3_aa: CASSESIHEQYF
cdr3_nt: TGCGCCAGCAGTGAGTCAATACACGAGCAGTACTTC

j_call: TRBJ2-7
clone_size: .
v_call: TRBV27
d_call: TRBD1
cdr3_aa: CASRRGTGGYDEQYF
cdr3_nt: TGTGCCAGCAGAAGGGGGACAGGGGGCTATGACGAGCAGTACTTC

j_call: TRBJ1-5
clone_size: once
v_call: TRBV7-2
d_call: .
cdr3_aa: CASSFGSQPQHF
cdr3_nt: TGTGCCAGCAGCTTCGGTAGTCAGCCCCAGCATTTT

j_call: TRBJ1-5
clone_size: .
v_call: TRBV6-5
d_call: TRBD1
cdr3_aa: CASRPGQGLWQPQHF
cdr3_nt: TGTGCCAGCAGGCCGGGACAGGGGCTGTGGCAGCCCCAGCATTTT

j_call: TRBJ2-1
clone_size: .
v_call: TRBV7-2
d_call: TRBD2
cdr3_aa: CASSLESSGRVGEQFF
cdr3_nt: TGTGCCAGCAGCCTAGAGTCTAGCGGGAGAGTCGGTGAGCAGTTCTTC

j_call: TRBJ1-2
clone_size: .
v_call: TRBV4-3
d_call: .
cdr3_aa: CASSQGEGTGGYTF
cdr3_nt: TGCGCCAGCAGCCAAGGGGAAGGGACTGGTGGCTACACCTTC

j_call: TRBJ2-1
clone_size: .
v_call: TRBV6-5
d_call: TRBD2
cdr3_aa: CASSDIAGGSEQFF
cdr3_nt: TGTGCCAGCAGCGATATAGCGGGAGGGAGTGAGCAGTTCTTC

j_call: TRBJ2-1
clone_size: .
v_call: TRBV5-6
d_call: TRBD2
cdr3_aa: CASSLTLAGVNEQFF
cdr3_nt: TGTGCCAGCAGCTTGACTCTAGCGGGAGTCAATGAGCAGTTCTTC

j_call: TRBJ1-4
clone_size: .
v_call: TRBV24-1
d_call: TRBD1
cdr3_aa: CATSDAGTGGPRNEKLFF
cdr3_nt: TGTGCCACCAGTGACGCCGGGACAGGGGGCCCGCGCAATGAAAAACTGTTTTTT

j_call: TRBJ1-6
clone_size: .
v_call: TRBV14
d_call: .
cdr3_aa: CASSQDSWAGSPLHF
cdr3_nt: TGTGCCAGCAGCCAAGATTCCTGGGCAGGATCACCCCTCCACTTT